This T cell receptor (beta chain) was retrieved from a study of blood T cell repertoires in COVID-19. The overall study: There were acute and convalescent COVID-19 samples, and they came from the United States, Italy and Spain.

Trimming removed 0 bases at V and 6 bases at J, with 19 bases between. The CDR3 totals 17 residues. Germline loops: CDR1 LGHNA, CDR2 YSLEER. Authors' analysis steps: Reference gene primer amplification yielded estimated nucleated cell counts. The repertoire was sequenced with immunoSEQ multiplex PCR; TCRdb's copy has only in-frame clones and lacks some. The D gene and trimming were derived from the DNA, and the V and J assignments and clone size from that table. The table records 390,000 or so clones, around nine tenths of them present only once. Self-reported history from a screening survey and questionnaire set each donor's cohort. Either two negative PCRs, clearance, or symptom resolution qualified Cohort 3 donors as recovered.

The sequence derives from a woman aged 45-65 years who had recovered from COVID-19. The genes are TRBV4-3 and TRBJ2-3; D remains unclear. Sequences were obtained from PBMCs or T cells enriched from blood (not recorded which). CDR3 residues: CASSQDWSVLPPDTQYF. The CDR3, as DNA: TGCGCCAGCAGCCAAGATTGGTCGGTCCTCCCCCCGGATACGCAGTATTTT.